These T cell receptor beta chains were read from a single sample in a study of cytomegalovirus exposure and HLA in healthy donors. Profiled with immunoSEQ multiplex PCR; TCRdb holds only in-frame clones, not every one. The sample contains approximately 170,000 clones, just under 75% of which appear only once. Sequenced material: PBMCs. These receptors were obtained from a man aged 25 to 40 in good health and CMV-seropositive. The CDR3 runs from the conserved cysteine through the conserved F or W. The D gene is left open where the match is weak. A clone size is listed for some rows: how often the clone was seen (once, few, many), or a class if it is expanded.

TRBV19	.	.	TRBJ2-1	TGTGCCAGCCGAGTCTTTAATGAGCAGTTCTTC	CASRVFNEQFF
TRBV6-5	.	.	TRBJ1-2	TGTGCCAGCAGCTCCACTTATGGCTACACCTTC	CASSSTYGYTF
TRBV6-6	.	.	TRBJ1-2	TGTGCCAGCAGTTACGGGGGGGAGGGCTATGGCTACACCTTC	CASSYGGEGYGYTF
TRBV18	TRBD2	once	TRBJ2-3	TGTGCCAGCTCACCCTTAGGAACGACTAGCGGGAACCCAGATACGCAGTATTTT	CASSPLGTTSGNPDTQYF
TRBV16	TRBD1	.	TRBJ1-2	TGTGCCAGCAGCCTGCCGGGACAGGGGGCTAGTAGCTATGGCTACACCTTC	CASSLPGQGASSYGYTF
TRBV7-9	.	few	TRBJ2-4	TGTGCCAGCAGCTTAATGCTTTTGGCAGGTCGGGCCAAAAACATTCAGTACTTC	CASSLMLLAGRAKNIQYF
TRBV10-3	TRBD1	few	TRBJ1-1	TGTGCCATCAGTGGGGGACAGTACACTGAAGCTTTCTTT	CAISGGQYTEAFF
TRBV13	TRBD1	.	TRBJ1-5	TGTGCCAGCAGCCTTGGGACAGGCGTTCAGCCCCAGCATTTT	CASSLGTGVQPQHF
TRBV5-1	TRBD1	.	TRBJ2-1	TGCGCCAGCACCCATACCGGGACAGGGGACTTTCTTGAGCAGTTCTTC	CASTHTGTGDFLEQFF
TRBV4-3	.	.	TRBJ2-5	TGCGCCAGCAGCCGAGTAAGGGGGGAGACCCAGTACTTC	CASSRVRGETQYF
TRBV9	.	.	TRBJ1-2	TGTGCCAGCAGCGGGCCCAGGGCAAACTATGGCTACACCTTC	CASSGPRANYGYTF
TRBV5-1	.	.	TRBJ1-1	TGCGCCAGCAGCTGGGGGGTGGGGAACACTGAAGCTTTCTTT	CASSWGVGNTEAFF
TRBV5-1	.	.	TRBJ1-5	TGCGCCAGCAGCTTGAGCGGGGTAGGGGGCAATCAGCCCCAGCATTTT	CASSLSGVGGNQPQHF
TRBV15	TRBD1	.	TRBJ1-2	TGTGCCACCAGCAGAGAAATGGACAGGGGGACTGGCTACACCTTC	CATSREMDRGTGYTF
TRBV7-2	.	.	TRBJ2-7	TGTGCCAGCAGCGCCGTGGCCCTCGAGCAGTACTTC	CASSAVALEQYF
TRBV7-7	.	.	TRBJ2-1	TGTGCTAGCAGCGCCCGCGGGATCAGCTCCTACAATGAGCAGTTCTTC	CASSARGISSYNEQFF
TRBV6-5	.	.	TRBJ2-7	TGTGCCAGCAGTTACCTCCAGGGTTTAGACGAGCAGTACTTC	CASSYLQGLDEQYF
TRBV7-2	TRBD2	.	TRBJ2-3	TGTGCCAGTAAACTAGCGGGAGCTCGCCGCACAGATACGCAGTATTTT	CASKLAGARRTDTQYF
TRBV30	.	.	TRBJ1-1	TGTGCCTGGAGTACTTTCCCCGGGGCTTTCTTT	CAWSTFPGAFF
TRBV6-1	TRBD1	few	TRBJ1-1	TGTGCCAGCAGGGAGGGGGCAGGCACTGAAGCTTTCTTT	CASREGAGTEAFF
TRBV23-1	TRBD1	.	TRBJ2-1	TGCGCCAGCAGTCCACCAGGGGGCCTCTACAATGAGCAGTTCTTC	CASSPPGGLYNEQFF
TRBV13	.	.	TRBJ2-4	TGTGCCAGCAGCTCGCGCGGACTAGCCAAAAACATTCAGTACTTC	CASSSRGLAKNIQYF
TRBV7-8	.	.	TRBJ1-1	TGTGCCAGCAGCTCCGGCAGGGGCGCTGAAGCTTTCTTT	CASSSGRGAEAFF
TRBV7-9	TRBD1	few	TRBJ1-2	TGTTCCAGCAGCCCACGGGACAGGGGTAACTATGGCTACACCTTC	CSSSPRDRGNYGYTF
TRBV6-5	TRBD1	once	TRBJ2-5	TGTGCCACCACACGGACAGGCCAGAAGCGAGAGACCCAGTACTTC	CATTRTGQKRETQYF
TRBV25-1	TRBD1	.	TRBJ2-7	TGTGCCAGCCTAGGGACAGGGACCTACGAGCAGTACTTC	CASLGTGTYEQYF
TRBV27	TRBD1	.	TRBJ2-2	TGTGCCAGCAGTTTATTGGGACAGGGTCCCGGGGAGCTGTTTTTT	CASSLLGQGPGELFF
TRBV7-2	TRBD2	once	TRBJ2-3	TGTGCCAGCAGCTCCAAGCGGGGGGGCTTTAGCACAGATACGCAGTATTTT	CASSSKRGGFSTDTQYF
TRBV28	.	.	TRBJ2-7	TGTGCCAGCAGTTTCACCGTGGAGGGGCGCACCTACGAGCAGTACTTC	CASSFTVEGRTYEQYF
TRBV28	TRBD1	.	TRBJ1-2	TGTGCCAGCAGTTTAAGGAGGGGGCAAGGCTACACCTTC	CASSLRRGQGYTF
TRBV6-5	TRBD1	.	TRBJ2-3	TGTGCCAGCAGTGACCCGACAGGGCGAGATACGCAGTATTTT	CASSDPTGRDTQYF
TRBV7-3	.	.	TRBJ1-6	TGTGCCAGCAGCTTTGGGGCAGGGTCTAATTCACCCCTCCACTTT	CASSFGAGSNSPLHF
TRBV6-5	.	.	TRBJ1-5	TGTGCCAGCAGTTCCCAGGGCTTAAATCAGCCCCAGCATTTT	CASSSQGLNQPQHF
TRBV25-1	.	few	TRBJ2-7	TGTGCCAGCAGTGCCTCAGGGTCTTACCGCTCCTACGAGCAGTACTTC	CASSASGSYRSYEQYF
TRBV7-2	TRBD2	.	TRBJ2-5	TGTGCCAGCAGAATCGCGGGGGGTCAAGAGACCCAGTACTTC	CASRIAGGQETQYF
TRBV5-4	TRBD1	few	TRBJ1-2	TGTGCCAGCAGCCAGGGCCGGACCGGGACAGGGATCGGTGGCTACACCTTC	CASSQGRTGTGIGGYTF
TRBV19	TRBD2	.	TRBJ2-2	TGTGCCAGTAGTATAGATTCAGGACTAGCGGACCGCACCGGGGAGCTGTTTTTT	CASSIDSGLADRTGELFF
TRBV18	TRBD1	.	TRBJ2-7	TGTGCCAGCTCACTGGGACAGAGCTCCTACGAGCAGTACTTC	CASSLGQSSYEQYF
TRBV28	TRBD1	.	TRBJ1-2	TGTGCCAGCAGTGACGGGACAGGGGGCCCCAACTATGGCTACACCTTC	CASSDGTGGPNYGYTF
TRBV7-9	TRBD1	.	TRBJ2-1	TGTGCCAGCAGCGGACAAGGACAGGGCTACAATGAGCAGTTCTTC	CASSGQGQGYNEQFF
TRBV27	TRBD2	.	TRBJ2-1	TGTGCCAGCAGTTTATCCACATGGCTAGCGGGGGCGGGTGAGCAGTTCTTC	CASSLSTWLAGAGEQFF
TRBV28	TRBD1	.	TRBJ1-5	TGTGCCAGCAGTTTATGGGACAGGGGGGATCAAAATCAGCCCCAGCATTTT	CASSLWDRGDQNQPQHF
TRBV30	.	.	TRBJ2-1	TGTGCCTGGAGTGTACAGATCTACAATGAGCAGTTCTTC	CAWSVQIYNEQFF
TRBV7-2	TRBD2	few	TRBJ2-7	TGTGCCAGCAGCTTAGCGGGACTAGACGAGCAGTACTTC	CASSLAGLDEQYF
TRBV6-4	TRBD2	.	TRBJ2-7	TGTGCCAGCAGTGCAAGAGCGGGGGGGTACGAGCAGTACTTC	CASSARAGGYEQYF